These 21 T cell receptor beta chains were all obtained from the same sample, sequenced in a study of regulatory T cells in long-lasting Graves disease. Time point in this sample: persistent/refractory GD, antithyroid drugs over 5 years with positive TRAb. Making the TCR library involved RNA that had been extracted from PBMCs. The TCR beta library used iRepertoire HTBI primers with Arm-PCR amplification of CDR3. MiXCR, applied by TCRdb to the multiplex PCR reads, yields one record per CDR3 protein. The data hold almost 350,000 distinct CDR3 sequences, with roughly a fifth observed a single time. The input for sequencing was peripheral blood mononuclear cells (PBMCs), taken when the disease was refractory, from a patient treated with antithyroid drugs. These receptors came from a female donor with Graves disease.

This clonotype was seen many times. V is TRBV7-9 and J is TRBJ2-7; D call uncertain. The CDR3 sequence is 13 residues long. Looked up from germline, CDR1 is SEHNR and CDR2 is FQNEAQ (reference sequence). V lost 5 bases and J 0 bases, leaving 8 bases between the germline ends. The CDR3 region has the DNA TGTGCCAGCAGCCAGAAGAGCTCCTACGAGCAGTACTTC. Protein sequence: CASSQKSSYEQYF.

The rearrangement joins TRBV5-5 to TRBJ1-3; 7 bases fit TRBD1. This CDR3 has 13 residues. The ends lost 3 bases at V and 6 bases at J; junction bases unmatched: 3. The germline gives CDR1 SGHKS, CDR2 YYEKEE (reference sequence). CDR3 in DNA: TGTGCCAGCAGCTCGGGACAGCTAAACACCATATATTTT. Translating gives CASSSGQLNTIYF.

The table lists this clonotype with a few counts. The V gene is TRBV7-2, the J gene TRBJ1-1; no definite D call. The CDR3 is made up of 18 amino acids. V gave up 0 bases and J gave up 5 bases, with 22 bases separating them. Germline V gives CDR1 SGHTA, CDR2 FQGNSA. The CDR3 sequence: CASSLAHRSSPSGTEAFF. CDR3 DNA: TGTGCCAGCAGCTTAGCTCACCGGAGCTCCCCCTCGGGAACTGAAGCTTTCTTT.

The rearrangement uses TRBV2 and TRBJ2-3; D gene unclear. The CDR3 covers 15 residues. Per the germline V gene, CDR1 is SNHLY and CDR2 is FYNNEI. Trimming left V 3 bases short and J 3 bases short, with 13 bases between. CDR3 region: CASSESRLRTDTQYF. The DNA of the CDR3 is TGTGCCAGCAGTGAGTCGAGGCTTAGGACAGATACGCAGTATTTT.

This clonotype was picked up a small number of times. The genes are TRBV19 and TRBJ1-2; TRBD1 is a possible D gene (6 bases). The CDR3 totals 13 residues. V dropped 9 bases and J dropped 5 bases, with 16 bases sitting between them. Per the germline V gene, CDR1 is LNHDA and CDR2 is SQIVND (reference sequence). This CDR3 is CASETQGRYGYTF. The CDR3 DNA reads TGTGCCAGCGAAACCCAGGGGCGATATGGCTACACCTTC. The full variable domain, rest sourced from reference TRBV19 and TRBJ1-2, is DGGITQSPKYLFRKEGQNVTLSCEQNLNHDAMYWYRQDPGQGLRLIYYSQIVNDFQKGDIAEGYSVSREKKESFPLTVTSAQKNPTAFYLCASETQGRYGYTFGSGTRLTVV.

The chain recombines TRBV12-3 or TRBV12-4 with TRBJ1-3; a weak D match, TRBD1 (6 bases). This CDR3 contains 16 residues. Trimming left V 4 bases short and J 0 bases short, with 13 bases between. The CDR3 bases are TGTGCCAGCAGTTCCTGGACAGCCTACTCTGGAAACACCATATATTTT. It is translated as CASSSWTAYSGNTIYF.

This rearrangement joins TRBV24-1 to TRBJ2-2; D gene ambiguous. Trimming cost V 9 bases and J 4 bases, with 14 bases left between them. Germline V gene sequence: CDR1 KGHDR, CDR2 SFDVKD. This CDR3 has 14 residues. CDR3 DNA: TGTGCCACCGCAGCAGTTCCGGGCACCGGGGAGCTGTTTTTT. Protein: CATAAVPGTGELFF.

This clonotype was found once. The chain carries TRBV20-1 and TRBJ2-1; unclear D gene. The V end lost 0 bases, the J end lost 4 bases, and 13 bases lay between the germline ends. CDR3 length: 15 amino acids. Germline loops: CDR1 DFQATT, CDR2 SNEGSKA (reference sequence). CDR3 region: CSARDLALVYNEQFF. CDR3 bases: TGCAGTGCTAGAGATCTCGCCCTCGTTTACAATGAGCAGTTCTTC.

Here the CDR3 reads CASSLFGRSAGNTIYF. For the CDR3, the DNA is TGTGCCAGCAGCTTGTTTGGGAGGTCGGCTGGAAACACCATATATTTT. The chain uses TRBV7-8 and TRBJ1-3; D is unclear. The V end was cut by 3 bases, the J end by 2 bases, with 14 bases between. This CDR3 contains 16 residues. CDR1 is SGHVS and CDR2 is FQNEAQ in the germline V gene.

This clonotype was observed at least ten times. The chain is built from TRBV12-3 or TRBV12-4 and TRBJ1-4; D ambiguous. The germline V and J ends were trimmed by 8 bases and 8 bases, with 18 bases remaining between them. CDR3 size: 14 residues. The CDR3 loop reads CASRSETVEEKLFF. The CDR3 DNA follows: TGTGCCAGCCGGTCAGAGACGGTCGAGGAAAAACTGTTTTTT.

The chain couples TRBV7-9 to TRBJ2-7; D unclear. The CDR3 has 16 amino acids. Germline V lookup: CDR1 SEHNR, CDR2 FQNEAQ (reference sequence). Trimming stripped 10 bases from V and 3 bases from J, with 25 bases between. The CDR3 reads CAMEVLDLITRYEQYF. CDR3 DNA: TGTGCCATGGAAGTCCTCGACCTTATAACTCGCTACGAGCAGTACTTC.

This clonotype was found many times. V usage is TRBV27 and J usage is TRBJ2-7; 9 bases fit TRBD1. Germline CDR1 reads MNHEY; CDR2 reads SMNVEV (reference sequence). V shed 2 bases and J 1 base; nucleotides not matched to a gene: 9. The length of the CDR3 is 17 residues. CDR3 sequence: CASSLAYSGQGSYEQYF. CDR3 DNA sequence: TGTGCCAGCAGTTTAGCCTATTCGGGACAGGGTTCCTACGAGCAGTACTTC.

This clonotype was counted at least ten times. This rearrangement joins TRBV15 to TRBJ1-1; D may be TRBD1 (5 bases). The germline V gene encodes CDR1 LNHNV and CDR2 YYDKDF (reference sequence). The V gene lost 0 bases and the J gene lost 8 bases, with 10 bases spanning the gap. The CDR3 covers 13 residues. Here the CDR3 DNA reads TGTGCCACCAGCAGAGAGAGGGGCAGAGAAGCTTTCTTT. Residues: CATSRERGREAFF.

The rearrangement links TRBV6-1 to TRBJ1-6; D is ambiguous. V gave up 5 bases and J gave up 7 bases, with 12 bases separating them. The CDR3 sequence is 14 residues long. Germline lookup yields CDR1 MNHNS and CDR2 SASEGT. CDR3 loop: CASSQAPPNSPLHF. In DNA form, the CDR3 reads TGTGCCAGCAGTCAGGCCCCTCCGAATTCACCCCTCCACTTT.

The chain couples TRBV27 to TRBJ2-7, with D possibly called TRBD1 or TRBD2 (5 bases each). The V and J ends lost 6 bases and 10 bases respectively, with 19 bases between them. The CDR3 contains 13 residues. CDR1 and CDR2 from the germline V gene are MNHEY and SMNVEV (reference sequence). In DNA, the CDR3 is TGTGCCAGCAGCCCGCGCTCGAGGGGCCTCCAGTACTTC. This encodes CASSPRSRGLQYF.

This clonotype has ten or more counts. The V gene is TRBV12-3 or TRBV12-4, the J gene TRBJ1-1; weak D call: TRBD1 (6 bases). The CDR3 length is 13 residues. V was pared by 7 bases and J by 5 bases, with 14 bases between. CDR3 sequence: CASNLGGATEAFF. The CDR3, as DNA: TGTGCCAGCAATTTGGGGGGGGCGACTGAAGCTTTCTTT.

The V gene is TRBV5-6, the J gene TRBJ1-2; D unresolved. The CDR3 length is 13 residues. Trimming cost V 1 base and J 8 bases, with 12 bases left between them. From germline, CDR1 is SGHDT and CDR2 YYEEEE. CDR3 loop: CASSLRGLGGYTF. The CDR3 DNA reads as TGTGCCAGCAGCTTGAGAGGGTTAGGCGGCTACACCTTC.

This clonotype came up once. A far larger clone is off by one base, so a read error is likely. This chain joins TRBV6-4 and TRBJ2-5; D gene uncertain. The CDR3 covers 13 residues. CDR1 MRHNA and CDR2 SNTAGT come from the germline V gene. The ends were cut back, 5 bases at V and 7 bases at J, with 14 bases in the middle. CDR3 sequence (DNA): TGTGCCAGCAGTAGCAGTGGCTCCGGGACCCAGTACTTC. Its protein product is CASSSSGSGTQYF.

This clonotype has at least ten counts. V is TRBV28 and J is TRBJ1-2, with D uncertain. Germline assignment: CDR1 MDHEN and CDR2 SYDVKM. With 5 bases removed from V and 4 bases from J, the gap between germline ends came to 17 bases. The CDR3 sequence is 15 residues long. The CDR3 DNA reads as TGTGCCAGCAGTCCCCCCCTAGCTCAACGCTATGGCTACACCTTC. This codes for CASSPPLAQRYGYTF.

This clonotype was observed many times. The chain joins TRBV30 to TRBJ2-5; 9 nucleotides align to TRBD1. V was clipped by 1 base and J by 3 bases; unmatched bases: 6. Germline CDR1 reads GTSNPN; CDR2 reads SVGIG (reference sequence). The CDR3 consists of 15 residues. CDR3 region: CAWSEGGTGKETQYF. CDR3 DNA sequence: TGTGCCTGGAGTGAAGGAGGGACAGGGAAAGAGACCCAGTACTTC.

This clonotype came up many times. This rearrangement joins TRBV10-3 to TRBJ2-2, with D possibly matching TRBD2 (6 bases). Per the germline V gene, CDR1 is ENHRY and CDR2 is SYGVKD. The CDR3 has 14 amino acids. Between the trimmed V and J ends, which lost 9 bases and 6 bases, there was a span of 17 bases. Here the CDR3 reads CAMRPAGNAGELFF. The CDR3 DNA is TGTGCCATGAGACCTGCGGGAAATGCCGGGGAGCTGTTTTTT.